The clone carrying this T cell receptor beta chain was recorded only once. The sample originates from a study of blood T cell repertoires in COVID-19. Study overall: Samples representing acute and convalescent COVID-19 were sourced from the United States, Italy and Spain. T cells, B-cell-depleted T cells, or PBMCs provided the cDNA or gDNA that served as material.

Authors' analysis steps: Scientists estimated how many nucleated cells there were by amplifying reference gene primers. The table came from immunoSEQ multiplex PCR; TCRdb's copy has only in-frame clones and leaves some out. That table gives V, J and clone size, and the DNA gave D and trimming. The sample has about 60,000 clones; approximately 78% are singletons. Germline assignment: CDR1 SEHNR and CDR2 FQNEAQ (reference sequence). The CDR3 sequence is 13 residues long. Germline trimming cut 7 bases from V and 3 bases from J; bases unmatched to any gene: 3. V gene TRBV7-9 combines with J gene TRBJ2-1; TRBD2 matches 7 bases. The source is a man older than 75 with acute or convalescent COVID-19. Sequencing used peripheral blood. Written as DNA, the CDR3 is TGTGCCAGCAACGGACTAGGCTACAATGAGCAGTTCTTC. Residues: CASNGLGYNEQFF.